These 27 T cell receptor beta chains originate from one sample sequenced in a study of shared clonotypes between healthy human individuals (dated by TCRdb to the early 2020s). Libraries were made using the immunoSEQ multiplex PCR assay. Here the immuneACCESS table is served through TCRdb, limited to in-frame sequences with V and J called. Missing clones are a known gap in these copies; in checked studies unresolved V genes cover under half, and the rest lacks a known reason. The sample records more than 2,000,000 clones, around 90% of which are singletons. Clones ranked in the top ten supply roughly 0.13% of the sample. The sequenced sample was naive CD4+ T cells sorted from blood. Read against the paper, the sample's cell subset or site label means: CD45RA+ positively selected. These receptors all come from a man in his late teens or twenties in good health.

The V gene is TRBV2, the J gene TRBJ2-5; 7 bases are shared with TRBD2. The DNA end is a closer match to TRBJ2-7, so the J assignment may be wrong. Germline V gene lookup returns CDR1 SNHLY and CDR2 FYNNEI. This CDR3 comprises 15 residues. CDR3 residues: CASRLEAGNSYEQYF. The DNA of the CDR3 is TGTGCCAGCCGACTGGAAGCGGGGAACTCCTACGAGCAGTACTTC.

The chain carries TRBV7-9 and TRBJ2-7; D is ambiguous. Trimming cost V 1 base and J 7 bases, with 11 bases left between them. The germline CDR1 and CDR2 sequences are SEHNR and FQNEAQ (reference sequence). This CDR3 spans 13 amino acids. CDR3 region: CASSLVERSEQYF. DNA of the CDR3: TGTGCCAGCAGCTTAGTGGAGAGATCGGAGCAGTACTTC.

This chain links TRBV5-1 with TRBJ2-7; 9 bases are shared with TRBD1. Germline loops: CDR1 SGHRS, CDR2 YFSETQ. The V segment lost 0 bases and the J segment 3 bases; nucleotides outside the gene matches: 1. The CDR3 loop spans 14 amino acids. Here the CDR3 DNA reads TGCGCCAGCAGCTTGGAGACAGGGGGCTACGAGCAGTACTTC. The encoded protein is CASSLETGGYEQYF.

V usage is TRBV11-2 and J usage is TRBJ2-1; unclear D gene. The CDR3 extends over 15 amino acids. The V end was cut by 0 bases, the J end by 5 bases, with 11 bases between. Germline values: CDR1 SGHAT, CDR2 FQNNGV. The CDR3 protein is CASSLDSLVHNEQFF. The CDR3 DNA reads TGTGCCAGCAGCTTAGATTCCCTAGTCCACAATGAGCAGTTCTTC.

The V and J genes are TRBV7-6 and TRBJ1-4; possibly TRBD1 for D (5 bases). V was cut by 4 bases and J by 14 bases, with 14 bases left in between. Germline V lookup: CDR1 SGHVS, CDR2 FNYEAQ. This CDR3 comprises 12 residues. The CDR3 sequence is CASSSPGRGLFF. The CDR3 coding sequence is TGTGCCAGCAGCTCCCCGGGACGGGGTCTGTTTTTT.

The genes are TRBV7-2 and TRBJ2-1; 16 bases align to TRBD2. Losses at the gene ends were 5 bases for V and 0 bases for J; bases not matched to a gene: 7. There are 19 residues in the CDR3. CDR1 and CDR2 from the germline V gene are SGHTA and FQGNSA. CDR3 protein: CASSPPGLAGGGSYNEQFF. DNA of the CDR3: TGTGCCAGCAGCCCACCGGGACTAGCGGGAGGGGGCTCCTACAATGAGCAGTTCTTC.

The J gene is TRBJ2-7, the V gene TRBV19, with D possibly being TRBD2 (6 bases). Germline assignment: CDR1 LNHDA and CDR2 SQIVND (reference sequence). This CDR3 contains 14 residues. V lost 3 bases, J lost 2 bases, and 11 bases lay in between. In DNA, the CDR3 is TGTGCCAGTAGTATTGAGTCGGGAGCCTACGAGCAGTACTTC. Translating it yields CASSIESGAYEQYF.

V usage is TRBV4-1 and J usage is TRBJ2-5; 10 bases map to TRBD2. Near its end, the DNA agrees better with TRBJ2-7, so the J call may be wrong. Germline lookup yields CDR1 MGHRA and CDR2 YSYEKL. This CDR3 region has 16 residues. CDR3 amino acids: CASSQRTSGKTYEQYF. The CDR3 DNA is TGCGCCAGCAGCCAAAGGACTAGCGGTAAGACCTACGAGCAGTACTTC.

This chain joins TRBV5-1 and TRBJ2-3; D perhaps matches TRBD2 (6 bases). Trimming stripped 5 bases from V and 0 bases from J, with 13 bases between. Germline CDR1 and CDR2: SGHRS and YFSETQ. The CDR3 has 15 residues. CDR3 loop: CASREVTRSTDTQYF. Here the CDR3 DNA reads TGCGCCAGCAGAGAGGTGACTAGGAGCACAGATACGCAGTATTTT. Drawing the rest from reference TRBV5-1 and TRBJ2-3, the complete variable domain is KAGVTQTPRYLIKTRGQQVTLSCSPISGHRSVSWYQQTPGQGLQFLFEYFSETQRNKGNFPGRFSGRQFSNSRSEMNVSTLELGDSALYLCASREVTRSTDTQYFGPGTRLTVL.

The chain couples TRBV2 to TRBJ2-3; 13 bases are shared with TRBD2. This CDR3 has 15 residues. The V and J ends lost 11 bases and 4 bases, in that order; junction bases with no gene match: 9. Germline V gene data show CDR1 as SNHLY and CDR2 as FYNNEI. CDR3 region: CAGRLAGGRADTQYF. The CDR3 DNA follows: TGTGCCGGCCGACTAGCGGGAGGTAGGGCAGATACGCAGTATTTT.

The chain's CDR3 is CSATGVYEQYF. The CDR3 coding sequence is TGCAGCGCGACAGGGGTCTACGAGCAGTACTTC. This chain links TRBV29-1 with TRBJ2-7, with 8 bases that match TRBD1. Germline CDR1 and CDR2: SQVTM and ANQGSEA. The CDR3 is 11 amino acids. Trimming at V came to 7 bases and at J to 3 bases, leaving 2 bases not matched to a gene.

The V call is TRBV11-2, the J call TRBJ2-6; D remains unclear. In germline, CDR1 is SGHAT, CDR2 FQNNGV. The CDR3 is made up of 18 amino acids. The V and J ends lost 5 bases and 2 bases respectively, with 19 bases between them. CDR3: CASSPSAIFLTGANVLTF. The CDR3 region has the DNA TGTGCCAGCAGCCCCTCGGCCATATTCTTGACTGGGGCCAACGTCCTGACTTTC.

Turning to this clone: This specimen includes other DNA sequences encoding the same CDR3. The CDR3 loop is CAWRGLAGPTDTQYF. The CDR3 nucleotides are TGTGCCTGGAGGGGACTAGCGGGACCCACAGATACGCAGTATTTT. The chain carries TRBV30 and TRBJ2-3; 13 nucleotides agree with TRBD2. The V gene's germline CDR1 is GTSNPN and CDR2 SVGIG (reference sequence). The CDR3 contains 15 residues. V lost 3 bases to trimming and J lost 2 bases; unmatched junction nucleotides: 2.

The chain is built from TRBV6-1 and TRBJ1-3, with 11 positions matching TRBD1. The CDR3 has 14 residues. J was trimmed by 7 bases and V by 6 bases; bases with no gene match: 5. CDR1 is MNHNS, CDR2 SASEGT, per germline. The CDR3 DNA follows: TGTGCCAGCAGGAGGGGACAGGGGGGGAACACCATATATTTT. Translating it yields CASRRGQGGNTIYF.

The chain combines TRBV4-3 with TRBJ2-7; maybe TRBD1 (6 bases). V was clipped by 4 bases and J by 3 bases, with 13 bases between them. Per the germline V gene, CDR1 is LGHNA and CDR2 is YSLEER. This CDR3 has 14 residues. CDR3 protein: CASSRLTDSYEQYF. DNA for the CDR3: TGCGCCAGCAGCCGCTTAACGGACAGCTACGAGCAGTACTTC.

This clone has only one observation. The V and J genes are TRBV29-1 and TRBJ2-7, with D uncertain. Per germline, CDR1 SQVTM and CDR2 ANQGSEA. The V gene lost 3 bases and the J gene lost 0 bases, with 9 bases spanning the gap. The CDR3 runs 13 residues. The CDR3 sequence: CSVETRSSYEQYF. As DNA, the CDR3 is TGCAGCGTTGAGACTCGTAGCTCCTACGAGCAGTACTTC.

This CDR3 reads CASSLGGQGENIQYF. The CDR3 bases are TGTGCCAGCAGCTTGGGGGGACAGGGGGAGAACATTCAGTACTTC. The rearrangement joins TRBV5-4 to TRBJ2-4; TRBD1 matches at 11 bases. This CDR3 has 15 residues. In germline, CDR1 is SGHNT, CDR2 YYREEE (reference sequence). After removal of 0 bases from V and 7 bases from J, the junction contained 3 bases not matched to a gene.

The genes are TRBV5-8 and TRBJ1-5; tentatively, D is TRBD1 (6 bases). The CDR3 is 14 amino acids. V shed 7 bases and J shed 3 bases, with 14 bases lying between them. Germline V gene lookup returns CDR1 SGHTS and CDR2 YDEGEE. The CDR3 DNA is TGTGCCAGCGGGAAAGGACAGTACAATCAGCCCCAGCATTTT. Protein product: CASGKGQYNQPQHF.

The count of this clone is one. The chain recombines TRBV2 with TRBJ2-1; the D is unclear. The CDR3 is 14 residues long. CDR1 and CDR2 (germline): SNHLY, FYNNEI. V shed 5 bases and J shed 7 bases, with 15 bases lying between them. The CDR3 region has the DNA TGTGCCAGCAGTAGCGAACTGCCTGGGAATGAGCAGTTCTTC. Translated, it gives CASSSELPGNEQFF. Together with reference TRBV2 and TRBJ2-1, the CDR3 gives the full variable domain: EPEVTQTPSHQVTQMGQEVILRCVPISNHLYFYWYRQILGQKVEFLVSFYNNEISEKSEIFDDQFSVERPDGSNFTLKIRSTKLEDSAMYFCASSSELPGNEQFFGPGTRLTVL.

CDR3 sequence: CASSESGKLGNYGYTF. CDR3 DNA sequence: TGTGCCAGCAGTGAATCGGGGAAGTTGGGTAACTATGGCTACACCTTC. V gene TRBV6-1 combines with J gene TRBJ1-2; D ambiguous. V lost 2 bases, J lost 1 base, and 14 bases lay in between. Germline lookup yields CDR1 MNHNS and CDR2 SASEGT. There are 16 residues in the CDR3.

Of note for this clone: One junction end disagrees with the germline gene, perhaps due to a read error. The rearrangement joins TRBV6-5 to TRBJ2-7; 8 bases are shared with TRBD1. The CDR3 length is 14 residues. Germline CDR1 and CDR2: MNHEY and SVGAGI. The chain's CDR3 is CASSNSDRVYEQYF. The CDR3 DNA reads as TGTGCCAGCAGTAACTCGGACAGGGTCTACGAGCAGTACTTC.

J is TRBJ2-7 and V is TRBV30; D unresolved. The CDR3 extends over 12 amino acids. Trimming stripped 2 bases from V and 3 bases from J, with 8 bases between. Per the germline V gene, CDR1 is GTSNPN and CDR2 is SVGIG (reference sequence). Here the CDR3 DNA reads TGTGCCTGGAGTTTAGTGGGCTACGAGCAGTACTTC. As protein: CAWSLVGYEQYF. Supplemented by reference TRBV30 and TRBJ2-7, the full variable domain reads SQTIHQWPATLVQPVGSPLSLECTVEGTSNPNLYWYRQAAGRGLQLLFYSVGIGQISSEVPQNLSASRPQDRQFILSSKKLLLSDSGFYLCAWSLVGYEQYFGPGTRLTVT.

The chain uses TRBV6-6 and TRBJ1-4, with D hard to call. Trimming took off 6 bases at V and 3 bases at J, with 11 bases between the two ends. Germline CDR1 reads MNHNY; CDR2 reads SVGAGI (reference sequence). This CDR3 is 14 amino acids long. CDR3 nucleotide sequence: TGTGCCAGCAGGGTCCTCCACTCTAATGAAAAACTGTTTTTT. Amino acid sequence: CASRVLHSNEKLFF.

This chain connects TRBV2 to TRBJ2-1, with TRBD2 matching 14 bases. Germline V gene lookup returns CDR1 SNHLY and CDR2 FYNNEI. V trimming: 6 bases; J trimming: 7 bases; junction bases outside the gene matches: 5. This CDR3 contains 15 residues. The CDR3 region has the DNA TGTGCCAGCAGAGGGGGGACTAGCGGGAGAAATGAGCAGTTCTTC. It yields the protein CASRGGTSGRNEQFF.

This clone was recorded once. J is TRBJ1-2 and V is TRBV18; D is undetermined. Germline CDR1 and CDR2: KGHSH and LQKENI. CDR3 length: 15 amino acids. Trimming removed 3 bases from V and 8 bases from J, with 19 bases in between. CDR3 bases: TGTGCCAGCTCACCCCTGGACCGTAGAGAGTGGGGCTACACCTTC. Translated, it gives CASSPLDRREWGYTF.

V is TRBV5-8 and J is TRBJ2-3; D ambiguous. This CDR3 region has 16 residues. V lost 6 bases and J lost 0, with 17 bases in between. Germline-derived CDR1 and CDR2 are SGHTS and YDEGEE. CDR3 in amino acids: CASTLMFGRSTDTQYF. DNA for the CDR3: TGTGCCAGCACCCTTATGTTTGGGCGGAGCACAGATACGCAGTATTTT.

In this sample, this clone turned up once. The chain links TRBV10-1 to TRBJ2-7, with D maybe TRBD2 (7 bases). Between the trimmed V and J ends, which lost 3 bases and 0 bases, there was a span of 15 bases. CDR1 and CDR2 (germline): WNHNN, SYGVQD (reference sequence). This CDR3 region has 16 residues. CDR3 residues: CASSERRGPDSYEQYF. Here the CDR3 DNA reads TGCGCCAGCAGTGAACGGCGGGGGCCCGACTCCTACGAGCAGTACTTC.